The sequence of this TCR beta chain was determined in a study of blood T cells in healthy people across ages. Study-level points and caveats: Aged donors had fewer naive CD4+ cells and lower diversity than long-lived donors. Estimated diversity across one million T cells was deemed an underestimate.

Germline CDR1 reads MNHEY; CDR2 reads SVGAGI. There are 15 residues in the CDR3. A minimum of 6.5 million PBMCs was isolated per sample. Concerning this clonotype: Antigen unknown.

Next came a second PCR, run for about 7 to 12 cycles, which used a sample-barcoded 5' primer along with a J-beta primer mix. TCRdb re-called the 5' RACE reads with MiXCR, one entry per CDR3 protein. The sample carries hundreds of thousands of distinct CDR3 sequences, approximately 47% recorded once. Sequenced sample: blood. This chain links TRBV6-5 with TRBJ2-5; a possible D gene is TRBD2 (5 bases). The J call is doubtful: the DNA matches TRBJ2-7 better. This receptor was obtained from a man in his 60s in good health. CDR3 residues: CASSRGSTGDSEQYF. As DNA, the CDR3 is TGTGCCAGCAGCCGAGGGTCAACCGGCGACTCCGAGCAGTACTTC.